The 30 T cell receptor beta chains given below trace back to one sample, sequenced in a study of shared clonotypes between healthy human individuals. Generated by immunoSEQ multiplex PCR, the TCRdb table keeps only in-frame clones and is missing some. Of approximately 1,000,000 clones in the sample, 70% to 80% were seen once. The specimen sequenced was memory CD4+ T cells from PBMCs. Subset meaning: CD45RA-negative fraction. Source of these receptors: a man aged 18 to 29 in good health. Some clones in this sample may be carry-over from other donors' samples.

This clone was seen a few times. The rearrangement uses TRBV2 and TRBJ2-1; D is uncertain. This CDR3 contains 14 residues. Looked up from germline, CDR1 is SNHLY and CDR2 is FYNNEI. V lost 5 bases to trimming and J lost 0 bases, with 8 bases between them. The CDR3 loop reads CASSLTSSYNEQFF. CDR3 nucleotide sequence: TGTGCCAGCAGTTTGACCAGCTCCTACAATGAGCAGTTCTTC.

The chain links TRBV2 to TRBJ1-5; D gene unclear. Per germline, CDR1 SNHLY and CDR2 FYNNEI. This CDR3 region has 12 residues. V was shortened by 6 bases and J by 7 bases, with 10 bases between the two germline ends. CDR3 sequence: CASSDGWQPQHF. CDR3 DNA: TGTGCCAGCAGCGACGGGTGGCAGCCCCAGCATTTT.

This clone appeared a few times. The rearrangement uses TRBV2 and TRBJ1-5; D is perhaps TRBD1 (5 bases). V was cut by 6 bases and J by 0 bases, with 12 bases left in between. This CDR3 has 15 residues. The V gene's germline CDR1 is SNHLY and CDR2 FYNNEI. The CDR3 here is CASSPDRYSNQPQHF. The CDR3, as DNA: TGTGCCAGCAGCCCCGACAGATATAGCAATCAGCCCCAGCATTTT.

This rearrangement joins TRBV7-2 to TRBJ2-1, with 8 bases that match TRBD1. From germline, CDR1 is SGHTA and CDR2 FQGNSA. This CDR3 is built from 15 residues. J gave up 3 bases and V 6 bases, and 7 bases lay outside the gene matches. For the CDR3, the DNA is TGTGCCAGCAGGTATGACAGGGGAAGCTACAATGAGCAGTTCTTC. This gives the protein CASRYDRGSYNEQFF.

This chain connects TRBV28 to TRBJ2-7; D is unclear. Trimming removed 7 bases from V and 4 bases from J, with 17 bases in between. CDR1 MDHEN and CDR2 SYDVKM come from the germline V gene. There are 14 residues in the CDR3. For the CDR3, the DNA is TGTGCCAGCACCCCCCGCGGCGACCCTTACGAGCAGTACTTC. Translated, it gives CASTPRGDPYEQYF.

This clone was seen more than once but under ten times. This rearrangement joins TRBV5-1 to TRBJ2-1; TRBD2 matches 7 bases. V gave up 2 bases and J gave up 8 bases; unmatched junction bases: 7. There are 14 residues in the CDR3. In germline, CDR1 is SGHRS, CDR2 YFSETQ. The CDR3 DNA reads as TGCGCCAGCAGCTTACGGACTAGTCCCCATGAGCAGTTCTTC. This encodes CASSLRTSPHEQFF.

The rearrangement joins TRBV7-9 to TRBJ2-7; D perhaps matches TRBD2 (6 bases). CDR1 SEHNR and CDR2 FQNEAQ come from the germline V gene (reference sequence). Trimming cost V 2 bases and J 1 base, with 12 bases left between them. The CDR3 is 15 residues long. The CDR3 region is CASSLRESGSYEQYF. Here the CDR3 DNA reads TGTGCCAGCAGCTTACGGGAGAGCGGGTCCTACGAGCAGTACTTC.

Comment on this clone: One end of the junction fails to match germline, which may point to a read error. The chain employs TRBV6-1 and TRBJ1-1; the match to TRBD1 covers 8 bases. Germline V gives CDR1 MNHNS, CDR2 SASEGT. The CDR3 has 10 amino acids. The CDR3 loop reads CACRDREAFF. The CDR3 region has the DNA TGTGCCTGCAGGGACAGGGAAGCTTTCTTT.

DNA of the CDR3: TGTGCCAGCAGTGCACTAGGGACCCAGTACTTC. Translation: CASSALGTQYF. The chain joins TRBV28 to TRBJ2-5; perhaps TRBD2 as D (5 bases). This CDR3 has 11 amino acids. V was shortened by 5 bases and J by 7 bases, with 8 bases between the two germline ends. CDR1 and CDR2 from the germline V gene are MDHEN and SYDVKM.

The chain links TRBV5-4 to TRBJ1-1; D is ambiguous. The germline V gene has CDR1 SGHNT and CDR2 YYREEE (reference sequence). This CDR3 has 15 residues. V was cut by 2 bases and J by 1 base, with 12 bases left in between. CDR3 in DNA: TGTGCCAGCAGCTTACCGCGGGTGGGGAACACTGAAGCTTTCTTT. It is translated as CASSLPRVGNTEAFF.

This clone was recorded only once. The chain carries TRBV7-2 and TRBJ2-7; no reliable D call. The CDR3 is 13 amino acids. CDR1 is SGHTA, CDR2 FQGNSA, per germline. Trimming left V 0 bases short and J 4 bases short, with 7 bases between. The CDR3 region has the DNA TGTGCCAGCAGCTTAGCTCAGCAGTACGAGCAGTACTTC. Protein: CASSLAQQYEQYF.

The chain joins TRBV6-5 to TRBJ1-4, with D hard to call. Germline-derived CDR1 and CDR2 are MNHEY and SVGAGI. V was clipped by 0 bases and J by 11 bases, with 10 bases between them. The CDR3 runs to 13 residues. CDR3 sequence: CASSYSPGSKLFF. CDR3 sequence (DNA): TGTGCCAGCAGTTACTCGCCGGGGTCCAAACTGTTTTTT.

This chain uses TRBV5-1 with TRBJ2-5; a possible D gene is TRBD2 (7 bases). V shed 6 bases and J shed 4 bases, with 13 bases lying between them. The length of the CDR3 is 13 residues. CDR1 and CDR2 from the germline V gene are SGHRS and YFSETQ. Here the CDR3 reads CASTQGRGETQYF. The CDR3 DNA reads TGCGCCAGCACCCAGGGGAGGGGAGAGACCCAGTACTTC.

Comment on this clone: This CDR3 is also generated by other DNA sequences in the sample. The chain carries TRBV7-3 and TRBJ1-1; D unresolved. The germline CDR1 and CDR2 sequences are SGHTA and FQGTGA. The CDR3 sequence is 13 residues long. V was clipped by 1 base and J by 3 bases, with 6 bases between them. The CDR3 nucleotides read TGTGCCAGCAGCTTAAGAGTTGACACTGAAGCTTTCTTT. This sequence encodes CASSLRVDTEAFF.

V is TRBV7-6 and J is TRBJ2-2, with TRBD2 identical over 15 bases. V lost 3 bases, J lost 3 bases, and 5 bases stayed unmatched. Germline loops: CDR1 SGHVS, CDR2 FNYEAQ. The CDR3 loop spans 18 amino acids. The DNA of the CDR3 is TGTGCCAGCAGCTTTCGGACTAGCGGGAGGGCCGACACCGGGGAGCTGTTTTTT. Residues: CASSFRTSGRADTGELFF.

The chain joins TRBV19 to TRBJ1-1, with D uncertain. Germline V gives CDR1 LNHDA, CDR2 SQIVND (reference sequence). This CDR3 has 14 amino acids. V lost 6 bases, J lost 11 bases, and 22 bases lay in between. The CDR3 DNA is TGTGCCAGTAGCTTCGCGGGGTCCGCCTCTAATGCTTTCTTT. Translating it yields CASSFAGSASNAFF.

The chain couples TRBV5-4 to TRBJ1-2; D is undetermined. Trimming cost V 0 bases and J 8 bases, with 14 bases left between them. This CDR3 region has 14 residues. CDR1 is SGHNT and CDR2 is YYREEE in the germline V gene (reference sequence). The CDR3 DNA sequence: TGTGCCAGCAGCTTGGAGGCAGCATCACTCGGCTACACCTTC. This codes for CASSLEAASLGYTF. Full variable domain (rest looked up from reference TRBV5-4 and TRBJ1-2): ETGVTQSPTHLIKTRGQQVTLRCSSQSGHNTVSWYQQALGQGPQFIFQYYREEENGRGNFPPRFSGLQFPNYSSELNVNALELDDSALYLCASSLEAASLGYTFGSGTRLTVV.

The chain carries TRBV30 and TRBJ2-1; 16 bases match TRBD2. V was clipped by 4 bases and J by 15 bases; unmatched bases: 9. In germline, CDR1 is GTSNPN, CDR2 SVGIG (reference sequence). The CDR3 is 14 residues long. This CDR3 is CAWTPGLAGGPRFF. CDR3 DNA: TGTGCCTGGACCCCGGGACTAGCGGGAGGGCCCAGGTTCTTC. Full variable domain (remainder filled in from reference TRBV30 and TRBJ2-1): SQTIHQWPATLVQPVGSPLSLECTVEGTSNPNLYWYRQAAGRGLQLLFYSVGIGQISSEVPQNLSASRPQDRQFILSSKKLLLSDSGFYLCAWTPGLAGGPRFFGPGTRLTVL.

The CDR3 DNA follows: TGCGCCAGCAGCTTGGGACAGGGAAATAAGTCGGCTTTCTTT. It is translated as CASSLGQGNKSAFF. The chain joins TRBV5-1 to TRBJ1-1; 7 bases agree with TRBD1. V trimming: 0 bases; J trimming: 11 bases; junction bases outside the gene matches: 10. Germline-derived CDR1 and CDR2 are SGHRS and YFSETQ. The CDR3 runs to 14 residues.

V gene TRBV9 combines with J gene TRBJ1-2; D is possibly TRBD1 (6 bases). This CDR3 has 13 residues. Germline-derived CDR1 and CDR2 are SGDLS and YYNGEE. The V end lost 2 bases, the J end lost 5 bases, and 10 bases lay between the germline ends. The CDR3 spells CASSVGRGYGYTF. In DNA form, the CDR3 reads TGTGCCAGCAGCGTCGGCAGGGGTTATGGCTACACCTTC.

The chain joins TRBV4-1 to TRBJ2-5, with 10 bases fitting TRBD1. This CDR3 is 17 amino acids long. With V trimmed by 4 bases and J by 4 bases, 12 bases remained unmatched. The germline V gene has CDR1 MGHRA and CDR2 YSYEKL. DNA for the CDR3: TGCGCCAGCAGCCCCCCGGGACAGGGGACTACGAGAGAGACCCAGTACTTC. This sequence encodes CASSPPGQGTTRETQYF.

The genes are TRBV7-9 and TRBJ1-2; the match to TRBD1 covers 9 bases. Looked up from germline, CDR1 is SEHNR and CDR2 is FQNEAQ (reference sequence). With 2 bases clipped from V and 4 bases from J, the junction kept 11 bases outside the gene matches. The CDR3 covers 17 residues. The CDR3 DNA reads TGTGCCAGCAGCTTACAGGCTACAGGGGGCGGAGGCTATGGCTACACCTTC. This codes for CASSLQATGGGGYGYTF.

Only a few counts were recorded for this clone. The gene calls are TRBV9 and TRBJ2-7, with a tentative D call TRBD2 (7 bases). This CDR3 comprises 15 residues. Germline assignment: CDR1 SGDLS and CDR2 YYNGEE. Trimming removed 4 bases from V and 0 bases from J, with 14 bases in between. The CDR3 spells CASSLRGDNSYEQYF. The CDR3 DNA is TGTGCCAGCAGCCTCCGGGGGGACAACTCCTACGAGCAGTACTTC.

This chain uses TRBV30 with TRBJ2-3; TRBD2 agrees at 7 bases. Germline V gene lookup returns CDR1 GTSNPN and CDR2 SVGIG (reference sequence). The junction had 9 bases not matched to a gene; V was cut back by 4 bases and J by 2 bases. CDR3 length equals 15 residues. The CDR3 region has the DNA TGTGCCTGGAAGCTAGCGGCCCCGTACACAGATACGCAGTATTTT. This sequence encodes CAWKLAAPYTDTQYF. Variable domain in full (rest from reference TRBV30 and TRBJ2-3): SQTIHQWPATLVQPVGSPLSLECTVEGTSNPNLYWYRQAAGRGLQLLFYSVGIGQISSEVPQNLSASRPQDRQFILSSKKLLLSDSGFYLCAWKLAAPYTDTQYFGPGTRLTVL.

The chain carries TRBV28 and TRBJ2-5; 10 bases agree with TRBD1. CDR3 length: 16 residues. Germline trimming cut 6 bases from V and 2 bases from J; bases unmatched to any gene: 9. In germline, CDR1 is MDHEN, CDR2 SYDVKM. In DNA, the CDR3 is TGTGCCAGCAGCGCGCCGGGACAGGGGTGGCAAGAGACCCAGTACTTC. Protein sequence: CASSAPGQGWQETQYF.

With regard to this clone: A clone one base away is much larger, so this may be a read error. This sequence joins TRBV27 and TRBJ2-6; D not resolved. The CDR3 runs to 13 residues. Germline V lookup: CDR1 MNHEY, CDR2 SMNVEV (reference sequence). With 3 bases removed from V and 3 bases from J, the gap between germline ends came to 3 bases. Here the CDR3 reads CASSFVGANVLTF. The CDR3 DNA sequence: TGTGCCAGCAGTTTTGTTGGGGCCAACGTCCTGACTTTC.

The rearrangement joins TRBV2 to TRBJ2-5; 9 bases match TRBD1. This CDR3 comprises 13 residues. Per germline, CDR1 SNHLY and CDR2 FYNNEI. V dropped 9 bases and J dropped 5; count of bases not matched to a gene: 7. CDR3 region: CARGQGFRETQYF. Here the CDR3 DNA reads TGTGCCAGGGGACAGGGTTTTAGGGAGACCCAGTACTTC.

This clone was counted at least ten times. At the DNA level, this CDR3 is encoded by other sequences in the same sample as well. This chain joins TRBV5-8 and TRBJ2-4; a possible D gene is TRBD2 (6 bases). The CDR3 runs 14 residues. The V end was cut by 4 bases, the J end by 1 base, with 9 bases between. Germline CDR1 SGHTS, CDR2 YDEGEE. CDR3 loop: CASSPRGAKNIQYF. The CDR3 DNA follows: TGTGCCAGCAGCCCCCGGGGGGCCAAAAACATTCAGTACTTC.

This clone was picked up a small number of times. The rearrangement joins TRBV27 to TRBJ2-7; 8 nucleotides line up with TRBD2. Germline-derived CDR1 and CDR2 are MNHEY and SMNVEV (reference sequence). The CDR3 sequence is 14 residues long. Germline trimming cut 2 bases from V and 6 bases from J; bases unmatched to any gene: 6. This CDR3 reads CASSLKGGRSEQYF. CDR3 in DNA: TGTGCCAGCAGTTTAAAGGGCGGGAGGAGCGAGCAGTACTTC.

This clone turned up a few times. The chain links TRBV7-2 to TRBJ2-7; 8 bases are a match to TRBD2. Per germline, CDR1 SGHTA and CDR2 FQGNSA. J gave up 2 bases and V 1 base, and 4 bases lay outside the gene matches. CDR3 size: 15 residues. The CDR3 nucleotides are TGTGCCAGCAGCTTAGGCAGCGGGGGTGCCTACGAGCAGTACTTC. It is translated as CASSLGSGGAYEQYF.